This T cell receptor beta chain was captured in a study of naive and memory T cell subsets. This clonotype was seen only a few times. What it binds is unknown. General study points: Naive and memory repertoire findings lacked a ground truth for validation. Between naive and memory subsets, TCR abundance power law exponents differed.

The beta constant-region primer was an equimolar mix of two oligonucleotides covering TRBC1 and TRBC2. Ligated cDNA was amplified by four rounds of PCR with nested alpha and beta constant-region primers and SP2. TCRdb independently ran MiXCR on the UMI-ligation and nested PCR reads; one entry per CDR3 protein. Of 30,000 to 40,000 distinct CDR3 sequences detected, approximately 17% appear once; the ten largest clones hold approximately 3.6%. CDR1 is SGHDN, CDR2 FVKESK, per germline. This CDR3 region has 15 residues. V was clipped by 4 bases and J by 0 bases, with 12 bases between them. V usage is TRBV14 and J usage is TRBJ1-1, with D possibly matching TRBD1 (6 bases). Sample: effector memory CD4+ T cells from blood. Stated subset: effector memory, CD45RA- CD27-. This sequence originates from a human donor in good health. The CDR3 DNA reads TGTGCCAGCAGCCGATTACAGGGTCTGAACACTGAAGCTTTCTTT. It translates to CASSRLQGLNTEAFF. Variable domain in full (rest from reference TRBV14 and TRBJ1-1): EAGVTQFPSHSVIEKGQTVTLRCDPISGHDNLYWYRRVMGKEIKFLLHFVKESKQDESGMPNNRFLAERTGGTYSTLKVQPAELEDSGVYFCASSRLQGLNTEAFFGQGTRLTVV.